Reported below is one T cell receptor beta chain. What antigen it recognizes has not been identified. Per-base quality was not reported, and no clone a single base away is much larger than it. In the prospective study, participants were about 18 to 95 years old, resided in around 25 geographic areas of the United States, and were enrolled through a virtual design. In the prospective study, cohorts were assigned on the basis of participant-reported clinical history obtained from a screening survey and a study questionnaire. ImmuneRACE Cohort 3 recovered participants were defined by two consecutive negative NP/OP PCR tests, healthcare professional clearance, or symptom resolution. In the prospective study, mobile phlebotomists collected whole blood, serum and a nasopharyngeal or oropharyngeal swab from each participant. Prospective study participants could optionally give additional blood draws and questionnaires over an approximately two-month period. Before DNA extraction, blood samples from the prospective study were shipped at room temperature or frozen.

This entry belongs to a study of blood T cell repertoires in COVID-19 (dated by TCRdb to about 2020). Turning to the overall study: The collaborator samples originated in the United States, Italy and Spain and spanned the acute and convalescent phases of COVID-19. The sample metadata nearly always contained a de-identified subject ID, COVID-19 status, age in years and sex. Subjects who had been exposed to COVID-19, were actively infected with it, or had recovered from it provided the deeply sampled blood TCRbeta repertoires that made up the dataset. A freely available public database, intended as a resource for researchers studying the immune response to SARS-CoV-2, is where the repertoires were released. Where available, HLA class I and class II types were taken from metadata supplied by the sample provider and were not determined by assay-based typing. The material from the prospective study consisted of cDNA or gDNA derived from T cells, B-cell-depleted T cells, or PBMCs. The samples were drawn from the first 160 participants of the ongoing ImmuneRACE study and from 1,254 subjects provided by 6 global collaborators. Beyond this particular receptor, the publication reports: Clinical and demographic metadata were provided uncurated, with the amount varying by source and participant.

TCRbeta CDR3 regions were amplified from genomic DNA using the immunoSEQ Assay, a bias-controlled multiplex PCR. Per the authors' processing: Nucleated cell counts per sample were estimated from amplification of reference gene primers within the assay. To quantify the absolute abundance of each unique TCRbeta CDR3 rearrangement, sequence reads were collapsed and filtered. For each sample, productive Simpson clonality was calculated as the square root of Simpson's diversity index over productive rearrangements. The table comes from immuneACCESS by way of TCRdb, which keeps in-frame sequences with V and J called. Part of the clones is missing from these tables; in studies checked, under half for an unresolved V gene and the rest for unknown reasons. That table furnishes V, J and clone size, whereas the DNA furnished D and trimming. Present in this sample are 250,000 to 350,000 clones, over 75% of which were seen just once. 3.5% to 4.5% of the sample lies in the top ten.

The CDR3 sequence holds 14 residues, the cysteine and phenylalanine included. Of all the DNA, just the CDR3 is kept, 42 bases in frame from base 1. Ends trimmed: V by 6 bases, J by 4 bases; bases unmatched to a gene: 6. The germline V gene encodes CDR1 MNHEY and CDR2 SVGAGI. The specimen was PBMCs or T cells enriched from blood (not recorded which). The chain is assembled from TRBV6-5 and TRBJ2-7, and TRBD2 matches 10 of the central bases. This clonotype originated in a woman in her 30s who had recovered from COVID-19. The DNA sequence follows: TGTGCCAGCAGGAGGACTAGCGGAGATTACGAGCAGTACTTC. This codes for CASRRTSGDYEQYF.